A single T cell receptor (beta chain) is shown here with its context. Its antigen is not known. The trim removed 0 bases at V and 5 bases at J, leaving 10 bases unmatched. Germline values: CDR1 MRHNA, CDR2 SNTAGT. The CDR3 sequence is 18 residues long. This entry is derived from a study of cytotoxic CD8 clonotypes in ibrutinib-treated CLL. Study at large: Response samples were obtained once patients had received a median approximately 11 months of treatment, range 6 to 36.

Study-level points and caveats: Sustained-remission and progressing patients had unequal sampling times. Shared public clonotypes were rare, and on treatment they either got smaller or stayed the same.

Method: immunoSEQ multiplex PCR; TCRdb's copy keeps in-frame clones and lacks some. The repertoire includes about 140,000 clones, 60% to 80% of them detected once, and 28% sits in the top ten. The starting material was PBMCs, obtained after 12 months of ibrutinib treatment. This chain connects TRBV6-4 to TRBJ2-2, with TRBD1 matching over 9 bases. This sequence originates from a human donor with chronic lymphocytic leukemia. The chain's CDR3 is CASSDSKRDRDRTGELFF. DNA for the CDR3: TGTGCCAGCAGTGACTCGAAGAGGGACAGGGATAGGACCGGGGAGCTGTTTTTT.